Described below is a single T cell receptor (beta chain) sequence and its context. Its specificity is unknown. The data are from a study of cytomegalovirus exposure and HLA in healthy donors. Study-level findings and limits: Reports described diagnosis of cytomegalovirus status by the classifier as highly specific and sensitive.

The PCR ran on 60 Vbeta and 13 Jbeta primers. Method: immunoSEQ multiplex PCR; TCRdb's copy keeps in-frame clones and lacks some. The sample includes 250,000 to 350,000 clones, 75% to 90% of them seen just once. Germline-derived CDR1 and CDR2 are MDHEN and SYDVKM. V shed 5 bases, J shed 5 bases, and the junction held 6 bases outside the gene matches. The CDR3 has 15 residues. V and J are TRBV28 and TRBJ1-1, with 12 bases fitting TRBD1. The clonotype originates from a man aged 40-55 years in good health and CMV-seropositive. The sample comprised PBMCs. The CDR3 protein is CASSVRDRGQTEAFF. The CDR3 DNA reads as TGTGCCAGCAGTGTCCGGGACAGGGGGCAGACTGAAGCTTTCTTT.